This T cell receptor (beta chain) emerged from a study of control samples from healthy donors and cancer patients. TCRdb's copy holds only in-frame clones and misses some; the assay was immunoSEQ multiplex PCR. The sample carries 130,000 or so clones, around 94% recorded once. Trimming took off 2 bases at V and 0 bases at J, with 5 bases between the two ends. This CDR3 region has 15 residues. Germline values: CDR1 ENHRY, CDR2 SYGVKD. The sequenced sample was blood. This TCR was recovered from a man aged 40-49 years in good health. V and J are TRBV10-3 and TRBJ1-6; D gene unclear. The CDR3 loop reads CAISEGSSYNSPLHF. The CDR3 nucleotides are TGTGCCATCAGTGAGGGGAGCTCCTATAATTCACCCCTCCACTTT.